Below are 9 T cell receptor beta chains sequenced from a single sample in a study of T cells after yellow fever vaccination. TCRdb processed the 5' RACE reads anew with MiXCR; each CDR3 protein has one entry. The sample has about 69,000 distinct CDR3 sequences; 5% to 6.5% are singletons. This specimen consisted of CD4+ T cells sorted from PBMCs, obtained less than 16 days after the first yellow fever vaccination. The receptors originated from a young man who received the YFV17D yellow fever vaccine.

This clonotype was counted many times. The genes are TRBV5-4 and TRBJ1-3, with 7 bases lining up with TRBD1. The CDR3 is made up of 16 amino acids. V shed 0 bases and J 8 bases; nucleotides not matched to a gene: 11. Per germline, CDR1 SGHNT and CDR2 YYREEE (reference sequence). CDR3 sequence (DNA): TGTGCCAGCAGCTTGGCCGGGGGACAGACGCGGCACACCATATATTTT. As protein: CASSLAGGQTRHTIYF.

In this sample, this clonotype turned up many times. The V call is TRBV20-1, the J call TRBJ1-5; D is unresolved. Between the trimmed V and J ends, which lost 3 bases and 5 bases, there was a span of 17 bases. Germline V gives CDR1 DFQATT, CDR2 SNEGSKA (reference sequence). The CDR3 contains 15 residues. CDR3 sequence (DNA): TGCAGTGCTAGGGATCCCGGGCTTGGGGATCAGCCCCAGCATTTT. This encodes CSARDPGLGDQPQHF.

The J gene is TRBJ2-3, the V gene TRBV3-1, with 15 positions matching TRBD2. The J segment lost 3 bases and the V segment lost 1 base, leaving 5 bases of the junction unmatched. CDR3 size: 18 residues. The germline V gene encodes CDR1 LGHDT and CDR2 YNNKEL (reference sequence). The CDR3, as DNA: TGTGCCAGCAGCCAAGTCGGACTAGCGGGGGGGATTACAGATACGCAGTATTTT. This encodes CASSQVGLAGGITDTQYF.

This clonotype was recorded many times. The chain joins TRBV12-3 or TRBV12-4 to TRBJ2-6; D remains unclear. Trimming pared 6 bases from V and 4 bases from J, leaving 7 bases between. The CDR3 runs 13 residues. CDR3 in DNA: TGTGCCAGCAGACCCGCAGGGGCCAACGTCCTGACTTTC. Protein: CASRPAGANVLTF.

This clonotype has a count of ten or more. This CDR3 reads CASRTYTDGQETQYF. The CDR3 DNA follows: TGTGCCAGCAGGACTTACACGGACGGTCAAGAGACCCAGTACTTC. The chain uses TRBV19 and TRBJ2-5; TRBD2 might be the D (5 bases). The CDR3 extends over 15 amino acids. CDR1 LNHDA and CDR2 SQIVND come from the germline V gene (reference sequence). Trimming removed 9 bases from V and 2 bases from J, with 19 bases in between.

This clonotype showed up many times. The chain joins TRBV15 to TRBJ2-1; D call uncertain. The CDR3 extends over 14 amino acids. CDR1 is LNHNV, CDR2 YYDKDF, per germline (reference sequence). V was clipped by 3 bases and J by 5 bases, with 11 bases between them. The CDR3 sequence is CATSREMWHNEQFF. The CDR3 bases are TGTGCCACCAGCAGGGAGATGTGGCACAATGAGCAGTTCTTC.

In this sample, this clonotype turned up many times. The J gene is TRBJ2-3, the V gene TRBV7-2; D gene unclear. This CDR3 is built from 14 residues. Trimming left V 2 bases short and J 4 bases short, with 10 bases between. CDR1 is SGHTA and CDR2 is FQGNSA in the germline V gene. CDR3 nucleotides: TGTGCCAGCAGCTTACAGGCTAGTGCAGATACGCAGTATTTT. Its protein is CASSLQASADTQYF.

The table lists this clonotype with many counts. The V call is TRBV4-3, the J call TRBJ1-6, with D possibly being TRBD1 (5 bases). This CDR3 has 15 amino acids. V was pared by 2 bases and J by 10 bases, with 15 bases between. From germline, CDR1 is LGHNA and CDR2 YSLEER. CDR3 coding DNA: TGCGCCAGCAGCCAAAGTGGCGGCAGGGACTCACCCCTCCACTTT. It codes for CASSQSGGRDSPLHF.

This clonotype was seen repeatedly, ten times or more. The V call is TRBV12-3 or TRBV12-4, the J call TRBJ2-5; D is possibly TRBD1 (6 bases). V lost 6 bases to trimming and J lost 1 base, with 15 bases between them. CDR3 length: 15 residues. The CDR3 bases are TGTGCCAGCAGCCCCGTACTGGGGGCCCAAGAGACCCAGTACTTC. It specifies CASSPVLGAQETQYF.